Below, 20 T cell receptor beta chains from the same sample are listed, as sequenced in a study of neurological immune-mediated disorders (dated by TCRdb to the late 2010s). Library construction relied on 5' RACE. The sequencing machine was an Illumina HiSeq 2500. TCRdb applied fastp at Q25 and MiXCR to the public reads, then kept only in-frame beta chains. Records with the same CDR3 protein are collapsed into one entry carrying the most frequent genes and DNA. In all, the sample holds roughly 30,000 distinct CDR3 sequences, and approximately 6.6% of those were seen once. The top ten clones comprise roughly 8.8% of the sample. The sample consisted of PBMCs. The origin of the receptors is a woman in her fifties or sixties in good health.

Many counts were recorded for this clonotype. This sequence joins TRBV6-6 and TRBJ2-7, with TRBD2 as a possible D gene (6 bases). Trimming removed 0 bases at V and 3 bases at J, with 12 bases between. Germline V gene sequence: CDR1 MNHNY, CDR2 SVGAGI (reference sequence). There are 15 residues in the CDR3. In DNA form, the CDR3 reads TGTGCCAGCAGTTACTCGGGGGGACCTATCTACGAGCAGTACTTC. Translating it yields CASSYSGGPIYEQYF.

This clonotype has ten or more counts. Just one base apart from a much larger clone, this may be a read error. This chain uses TRBV20-1 with TRBJ2-7; 9 nucleotides line up with TRBD1. V lost 0 bases, J lost 4 bases, and 4 bases stayed unmatched. Per germline, CDR1 DFQATT and CDR2 SNEGSKA (reference sequence). The CDR3 covers 14 residues. For the CDR3, the DNA is TGCAGTGCTAGAGATATGGGGACAGGGTACGAGCAGTACTTC. Translation gives CSARDMGTGYEQYF.

This clonotype was observed at least ten times. The rearrangement uses TRBV10-3 and TRBJ2-3; D not certain. CDR3 length equals 12 residues. CDR1 and CDR2 from the germline V gene are ENHRY and SYGVKD. The V end was cut by 3 bases, the J end by 6 bases, with 7 bases between. Here the CDR3 DNA reads TGTGCCATCAGTGATGTGGGCGATACGCAGTATTTT. This gives the protein CAISDVGDTQYF.

In this sample, this clonotype turned up many times. J is TRBJ1-3 and V is TRBV20-1; no reliable D call. Germline V gene lookup returns CDR1 DFQATT and CDR2 SNEGSKA (reference sequence). The CDR3 extends over 14 amino acids. V lost 0 bases to trimming and J lost 3 bases, with 9 bases between them. The CDR3 reads CSARDLGRGNTIYF. The CDR3 region has the DNA TGCAGTGCTAGAGATTTGGGTCGTGGAAACACCATATATTTT.

This clonotype has a count of ten or more. The CDR3 reads CASSWDRNQPQHF. The CDR3 DNA follows: TGCGCCAGCAGCTGGGACAGGAATCAGCCCCAGCATTTT. The rearrangement links TRBV5-1 to TRBJ1-5; 8 nucleotides align to TRBD1. Germline-derived CDR1 and CDR2 are SGHRS and YFSETQ. The CDR3 extends over 13 amino acids. V was pared by 3 bases and J by 4 bases, with 0 bases of the junction left unmatched.

This clonotype was detected ten times or more. The chain couples TRBV10-3 to TRBJ2-5, with TRBD1 matching 7 bases. The germline V gene has CDR1 ENHRY and CDR2 SYGVKD. V trimming: 6 bases; J trimming: 5 bases; junction bases outside the gene matches: 6. The CDR3 has 13 amino acids. The CDR3 here is CAISLTGMETQYF. Here the CDR3 DNA reads TGTGCCATCAGCTTGACAGGGATGGAGACCCAGTACTTC.

This clonotype was counted ten times or more. The chain uses TRBV3-1 and TRBJ2-1; tentatively, D is TRBD1 (6 bases). Trimming pared 8 bases from V and 7 bases from J, leaving 18 bases between. The CDR3 consists of 14 residues. Germline V CDR1 and CDR2: LGHDT, YNNKEL (reference sequence). CDR3 DNA sequence: TGTGCCAGCGTCGGGCAGGGGTCTAAAAATGAGCAGTTCTTC. Encoded protein: CASVGQGSKNEQFF.

This clonotype was recorded many times. V is TRBV20-1 and J is TRBJ1-5; D remains ambiguous. The CDR3 contains 16 residues. Germline V gives CDR1 DFQATT, CDR2 SNEGSKA (reference sequence). The V end lost 0 bases, the J end lost 0 bases, and 12 bases lay between the germline ends. The CDR3 nucleotides are TGCAGTGCTAGAGATGAATGGAGAGATAGCAATCAGCCCCAGCATTTT. This sequence encodes CSARDEWRDSNQPQHF.

This clonotype is medium-sized (0.01 to 0.1%) within its sample. The V call is TRBV4-1, the J call TRBJ1-1, with D possibly TRBD1 on 6 matching bases. The V and J ends lost 0 bases and 11 bases respectively, with 13 bases between them. The CDR3 runs to 13 residues. Germline V gives CDR1 MGHRA, CDR2 YSYEKL. CDR3 region: CASSQDQGFRAFF. CDR3 DNA: TGCGCCAGCAGCCAAGACCAGGGGTTCCGGGCTTTCTTT.

In its sample, this clonotype was seen many times. The CDR3 is CSAMPTSGYGKEQFF. The CDR3, as DNA: TGCAGTGCAATGCCGACTAGCGGGTATGGGAAAGAGCAGTTCTTC. The chain recombines TRBV20-1 with TRBJ2-1; 10 bases line up with TRBD2. The V and J ends lost 6 bases and 10 bases, in that order; junction bases with no gene match: 15. The CDR3 consists of 15 residues. Germline CDR1 DFQATT, CDR2 SNEGSKA (reference sequence).

This clonotype was found a few times. CDR3 bases: TGCGCCAGCAGCCAAGATATGGGGGGGCGACAGCCCCAGCATTTT. It codes for CASSQDMGGRQPQHF. The chain recombines TRBV4-1 with TRBJ1-5; possible D gene TRBD1, 6 bases. Germline lookup yields CDR1 MGHRA and CDR2 YSYEKL. This CDR3 is built from 15 residues. V lost 0 bases to trimming and J lost 7 bases, with 13 bases between them.

Ten or more counts support this clonotype. This chain links TRBV11-2 with TRBJ2-1; D ambiguous. V lost 1 base and J lost 0, with 7 bases in between. The CDR3 runs 15 residues. The germline V gene has CDR1 SGHAT and CDR2 FQNNGV. The CDR3 loop is CASSLAPSSYNEQFF. The CDR3 nucleotides are TGTGCCAGCAGCTTAGCCCCTAGCTCCTACAATGAGCAGTTCTTC.

This clonotype was picked up many times. CDR3: CASSLTGTGIASNEQFF. CDR3 coding DNA: TGCGCCAGCAGCTTAACCGGGACAGGGATAGCCAGCAATGAGCAGTTCTTC. The chain carries TRBV5-1 and TRBJ2-1; 9 positions agree with TRBD1. The ends lost 2 bases at V and 6 bases at J; junction bases unmatched: 12. The V gene's germline CDR1 is SGHRS and CDR2 YFSETQ. The CDR3 has 17 residues. Looking up the rest from reference TRBV5-1 and TRBJ2-1 gives the full variable domain: KAGVTQTPRYLIKTRGQQVTLSCSPISGHRSVSWYQQTPGQGLQFLFEYFSETQRNKGNFPGRFSGRQFSNSRSEMNVSTLELGDSALYLCASSLTGTGIASNEQFFGPGTRLTVL.

This clonotype came up many times. The rearrangement joins TRBV7-2 to TRBJ2-1; the D gene is possibly TRBD1 (6 bases). Germline CDR1 SGHTA, CDR2 FQGNSA. CDR3 length: 13 residues. V lost 5 bases to trimming and J lost 13 bases, with 18 bases between them. For the CDR3, the DNA is TGTGCCAGCAGCCCCCACAGGGATGGGGGACAGTTCTTC. This gives the protein CASSPHRDGGQFF.

V gene TRBV9 combines with J gene TRBJ2-7; TRBD1 is a possible D gene (7 bases). The CDR3 totals 15 residues. V was shortened by 0 bases and J by 1 base, with 11 bases between the two germline ends. CDR1 SGDLS and CDR2 YYNGEE come from the germline V gene. The CDR3 loop reads CASSVAEGASYEQYF. For the CDR3, the DNA is TGTGCCAGCAGCGTAGCGGAGGGGGCATCCTACGAGCAGTACTTC.

This clonotype has ten or more counts. The J gene is TRBJ1-1, the V gene TRBV5-1, with D unclear. V lost 0 bases and J lost 6, with 9 bases in between. Germline lookup yields CDR1 SGHRS and CDR2 YFSETQ. The CDR3 sequence is 13 residues long. CDR3 DNA: TGCGCCAGCAGCTTGGATATGGGCCCTGAAGCTTTCTTT. Amino acids: CASSLDMGPEAFF. Supplemented by reference TRBV5-1 and TRBJ1-1, the full variable domain reads KAGVTQTPRYLIKTRGQQVTLSCSPISGHRSVSWYQQTPGQGLQFLFEYFSETQRNKGNFPGRFSGRQFSNSRSEMNVSTLELGDSALYLCASSLDMGPEAFFGQGTRLTVV.

Ten or more counts support this clonotype. This CDR3 is missing its conserved last phenylalanine or tryptophan, likely due to a read error. It is unclear where the CDR3 begins or ends on the DNA, so no DNA is shown, and the CDR3 is as TCRdb lists it. The gene calls are TRBV29-1 and TRBJ2-1; the tabulated D call, TRBD1, remains unverified against the DNA. A total of 11 residues make up the CDR3, ends included. The germline gives CDR1 SQVTM, CDR2 ANQGSEA. CDR3 protein: CSVVSGTVGRI.

This clonotype has only a few counts. The chain links TRBV10-2 to TRBJ1-4; possibly TRBD1 for D (5 bases). Trimming took off 6 bases at V and 8 bases at J, with 13 bases between the two ends. CDR1 and CDR2 from the germline V gene are WSHSY and SAAADI. The CDR3 totals 13 residues. The CDR3 is CASSEGSVEKLFF. The DNA of the CDR3 is TGCGCCAGCAGCGAGGGGTCAGTGGAAAAACTGTTTTTT.

The table lists this clonotype with many counts. This chain links TRBV12-3 or TRBV12-4 with TRBJ2-3, with D unresolved. V was clipped by 0 bases and J by 3 bases, with 4 bases between them. This CDR3 comprises 13 residues. CDR3 protein: CASSLAGTDTQYF. The CDR3 nucleotides read TGTGCCAGCAGTTTAGCGGGGACAGATACGCAGTATTTT.

By share, this clonotype ranks as medium-sized (0.01 to 0.1%). A read error may account for a junction end that differs from germline. The chain uses TRBV5-1 and TRBJ2-6; tentative D call: TRBD1 (6 bases). The CDR3 sequence is 16 residues long. Germline CDR1 and CDR2: SGHRS and YFSETQ. In nucleotides, the CDR3 is TGCGCCAGCAGTTTGGGACATAGCTCTGGGGCCAACGTCCTGACTTTC. It translates to CASSLGHSSGANVLTF.